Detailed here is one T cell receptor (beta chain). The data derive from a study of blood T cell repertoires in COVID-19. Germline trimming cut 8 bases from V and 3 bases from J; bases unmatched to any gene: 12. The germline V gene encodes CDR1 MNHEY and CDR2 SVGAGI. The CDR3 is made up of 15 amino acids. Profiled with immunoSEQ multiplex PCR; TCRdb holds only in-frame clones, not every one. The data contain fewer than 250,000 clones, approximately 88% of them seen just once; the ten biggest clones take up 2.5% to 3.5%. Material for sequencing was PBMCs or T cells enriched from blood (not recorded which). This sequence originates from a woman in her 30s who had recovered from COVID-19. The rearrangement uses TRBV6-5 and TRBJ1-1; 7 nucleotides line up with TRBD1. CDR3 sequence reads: CASGAYRGSYTEAFF. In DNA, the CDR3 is TGTGCCAGCGGGGCTTACAGGGGCTCGTACACTGAAGCTTTCTTT.